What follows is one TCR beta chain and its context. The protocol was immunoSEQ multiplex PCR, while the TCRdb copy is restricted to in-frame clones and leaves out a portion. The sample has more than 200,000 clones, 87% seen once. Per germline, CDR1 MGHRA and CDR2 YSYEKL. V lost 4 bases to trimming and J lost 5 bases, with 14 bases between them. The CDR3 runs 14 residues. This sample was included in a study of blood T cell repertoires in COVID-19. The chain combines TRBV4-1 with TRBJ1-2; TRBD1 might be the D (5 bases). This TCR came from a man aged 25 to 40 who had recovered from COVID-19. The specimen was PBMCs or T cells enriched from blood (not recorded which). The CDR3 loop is CASSRSREVYGYTF. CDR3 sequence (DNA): TGCGCCAGCAGCCGAAGCAGGGAGGTGTATGGCTACACCTTC.